Given below is one T cell receptor beta chain in context. The CDR3 has 17 residues. In germline, CDR1 is KGHSH, CDR2 LQKENI. With V trimmed by 5 bases and J by 3 bases, 8 bases remained unmatched. This specimen comes from a study of blood T cell repertoires in COVID-19. In the study overall: COVID-19 samples, acute and convalescent, were from the United States, Italy and Spain.

The table came from immunoSEQ multiplex PCR; TCRdb's copy has only in-frame clones and leaves some out. The table records about 210,000 clones, around 84% of them present only once. This sequence joins TRBV18 and TRBJ2-5; 14 bases align to TRBD2. Sequencing was performed on PBMCs or T cells enriched from blood (not recorded which). The source of this sequence is a man between 35 and 55 years old who had recovered from COVID-19. CDR3 coding DNA: TGTGCCAGCTCATCGGGACTAGCGGGAGTTGCTAAAGAGACCCAGTACTTC. Amino acids: CASSSGLAGVAKETQYF.